A single sample is the source of the 18 T cell receptor beta chains below, sequenced in a study of blood T cell repertoires in COVID-19. Profiled with immunoSEQ multiplex PCR; TCRdb holds only in-frame clones, not every one. The sample carries about 64,000 clones, approximately 90% recorded once. The sequencing input was PBMCs or T cells enriched from blood (not recorded which). The source is a woman in her thirties or forties who had recovered from COVID-19.

The chain has TRBV19 and TRBJ1-5, with D maybe TRBD1 (6 bases). The CDR3 has 15 residues. V lost 1 base and J lost 5, with 12 bases in between. Per germline, CDR1 LNHDA and CDR2 SQIVND (reference sequence). The CDR3 sequence is CASSIGRGAHQPQHF. The CDR3 DNA reads TGTGCCAGTAGTATAGGCAGGGGCGCGCATCAGCCCCAGCATTTT. Full variable domain (outside the CDR3, taken from reference TRBV19 and TRBJ1-5): DGGITQSPKYLFRKEGQNVTLSCEQNLNHDAMYWYRQDPGQGLRLIYYSQIVNDFQKGDIAEGYSVSREKKESFPLTVTSAQKNPTAFYLCASSIGRGAHQPQHFGDGTRLSIL.

The sample holds one count of this clone. The chain carries TRBV20-1 and TRBJ2-5; the match to TRBD2 covers 10 bases. Looked up from germline, CDR1 is DFQATT and CDR2 is SNEGSKA (reference sequence). The length of the CDR3 is 15 residues. V shed 3 bases and J 1 base; nucleotides not matched to a gene: 5. CDR3: CSASFPSGGQETQYF. The DNA of the CDR3 is TGCAGTGCTAGTTTCCCTAGCGGGGGCCAAGAGACCCAGTACTTC.

This chain uses TRBV29-1 with TRBJ1-2; TRBD1 matches 8 bases. Germline V gene lookup returns CDR1 SQVTM and CDR2 ANQGSEA. CDR3 size: 14 residues. V trimming: 6 bases; J trimming: 4 bases; junction bases outside the gene matches: 10. The CDR3 region has the DNA TGCAGCGTAAAGGGGCAGGGGGCCCTCTATGGCTACACCTTC. This encodes CSVKGQGALYGYTF. Full variable domain (remainder filled in from reference TRBV29-1 and TRBJ1-2): SAVISQKPSRDICQRGTSLTIQCQVDSQVTMMFWYRQQPGQSLTLIATANQGSEATYESGFVIDKFPISRPNLTFSTLTVSNMSPEDSSIYLCSVKGQGALYGYTFGSGTRLTVV.

This chain joins TRBV10-3 and TRBJ2-7; 11 nucleotides line up with TRBD2. The CDR3 has 13 amino acids. Per germline, CDR1 ENHRY and CDR2 SYGVKD. V was pared by 10 bases and J by 2 bases, with 4 bases of the junction left unmatched. The CDR3 coding sequence is TGTGCCACCGGGACTAGCGGCCCCTACGAGCAGTACTTC. Protein: CATGTSGPYEQYF.

The chain couples TRBV10-3 to TRBJ1-1; 7 bases map to TRBD1. This CDR3 has 15 residues. V was pared by 4 bases and J by 2 bases, with 7 bases of the junction left unmatched. Germline V gives CDR1 ENHRY, CDR2 SYGVKD. The CDR3 is CAISGKQGLNTEAFF. The CDR3 nucleotides read TGTGCCATCAGTGGGAAACAGGGGCTCAACACTGAAGCTTTCTTT.

The J gene is TRBJ2-7, the V gene TRBV5-6; D is unresolved. V was shortened by 4 bases and J by 7 bases, with 15 bases between the two germline ends. The CDR3 extends over 13 amino acids. Per germline, CDR1 SGHDT and CDR2 YYEEEE. Here the CDR3 DNA reads TGTGCCAGCAGCGCCGGGTCCTCTCGTGAGCAGTACTTC. Its translation is CASSAGSSREQYF.

The rearrangement uses TRBV29-1 and TRBJ1-1; D may be TRBD1 (5 bases). V dropped 4 bases and J dropped 4 bases, with 13 bases sitting between them. Germline V gene lookup returns CDR1 SQVTM and CDR2 ANQGSEA. The CDR3 covers 13 residues. CDR3 coding DNA: TGCAGCGTTGGTGCAGGGAGGGGCACTGAAGCTTTCTTT. This encodes CSVGAGRGTEAFF.

The gene calls are TRBV6-5 and TRBJ2-7; a weak D match, TRBD2 (5 bases). The germline gives CDR1 MNHEY, CDR2 SVGAGI. The CDR3 consists of 11 residues. V lost 7 bases and J lost 9, with 13 bases in between. The CDR3 sequence is CASTEGGWQYF. The CDR3 DNA is TGTGCCAGCACCGAGGGTGGTTGGCAGTACTTC.

The V gene is TRBV15, the J gene TRBJ1-6; 7 nucleotides line up with TRBD1. The CDR3 has 17 amino acids. From germline, CDR1 is LNHNV and CDR2 YYDKDF (reference sequence). V lost 1 base, J lost 11 bases, and 14 bases stayed unmatched. CDR3 coding DNA: TGTGCCACCAGCAGAGTGTCCGGGACAGTATCTGAGGCACCCCTCCACTTT. Translating gives CATSRVSGTVSEAPLHF.

V usage is TRBV12-5 and J usage is TRBJ1-1, with 10 bases identical to TRBD1. Germline CDR1 LGHNT, CDR2 FRNRAP. This CDR3 is built from 17 residues. J was trimmed by 3 bases and V by 2 bases; bases with no gene match: 9. The CDR3 region has the DNA TGTGCTAGTGGTTTGACGGGACAGGGGCCACCTTACACTGAAGCTTTCTTT. Protein: CASGLTGQGPPYTEAFF.

The V and J genes are TRBV19 and TRBJ2-3, with a tentative D call TRBD1 (6 bases). The V gene's germline CDR1 is LNHDA and CDR2 SQIVND (reference sequence). The CDR3 covers 14 residues. With 4 bases removed from V and 0 bases from J, the gap between germline ends came to 8 bases. CDR3 sequence reads: CASSTGTSTDTQYF. In DNA form, the CDR3 reads TGTGCCAGTAGTACAGGGACAAGCACAGATACGCAGTATTTT.

The chain joins TRBV6-5 to TRBJ1-5; 8 bases are shared with TRBD1. Per the germline V gene, CDR1 is MNHEY and CDR2 is SVGAGI. The CDR3 has 14 amino acids. Unmatched junction bases numbered 7, after V lost 6 bases and J lost 6 bases. CDR3 region: CASSPGTGGQPQHF. CDR3 nucleotides: TGTGCCAGCAGCCCCGGGACAGGAGGTCAGCCCCAGCATTTT.

This sequence joins TRBV6-5 and TRBJ2-1; D is unresolved. The V gene lost 6 bases and the J gene lost 0 bases, with 12 bases spanning the gap. The CDR3 extends over 15 amino acids. Germline assignment: CDR1 MNHEY and CDR2 SVGAGI. CDR3 residues: CASRRTHSSYNEQFF. CDR3 bases: TGTGCCAGCAGACGAACTCATAGCTCCTACAATGAGCAGTTCTTC.

This clone was detected a few times. V usage is TRBV18 and J usage is TRBJ2-2, with D maybe TRBD2 (6 bases). V was cut by 3 bases and J by 2 bases, with 10 bases left in between. The CDR3 extends over 15 amino acids. Germline V lookup: CDR1 KGHSH, CDR2 LQKENI. The CDR3 nucleotides read TGTGCCAGCTCACCGCAGGAGGGTAACACCGGGGAGCTGTTTTTT. It yields the protein CASSPQEGNTGELFF.

The rearrangement joins TRBV3-1 (or the pseudogene TRBV3-2) to TRBJ1-1; 7 nucleotides align to TRBD1. CDR3 length: 14 residues. Germline CDR1 LGHDT, CDR2 YNNKEL (reference sequence). Germline trimming cut 4 bases from V and 2 bases from J; bases unmatched to any gene: 4. The CDR3 here is CASSPRQGNTEAFF. Written as DNA, the CDR3 is TGTGCCAGCAGCCCCAGACAGGGTAACACTGAAGCTTTCTTT.

J is TRBJ1-1 and V is TRBV18; D remains unclear. V was trimmed by 2 bases and J by 0 bases, leaving 7 bases between them. Germline V lookup: CDR1 KGHSH, CDR2 LQKENI. This CDR3 comprises 14 residues. CDR3 loop: CASSPGQLNTEAFF. The CDR3 coding sequence is TGTGCCAGCTCACCAGGGCAGTTGAACACTGAAGCTTTCTTT. The full variable domain, rest sourced from reference TRBV18 and TRBJ1-1, is NAGVMQNPRHLVRRRGQEARLRCSPMKGHSHVYWYRQLPEEGLKFMVYLQKENIIDESGMPKERFSAEFPKEGPSILRIQQVVRGDSAAYFCASSPGQLNTEAFFGQGTRLTVV.

This clone appeared a few times. This sequence joins TRBV27 and TRBJ2-1; 8 bases agree with TRBD1. After removal of 6 bases from V and 4 bases from J, the junction contained 8 bases not matched to a gene. Germline assignment: CDR1 MNHEY and CDR2 SMNVEV (reference sequence). CDR3 length equals 15 residues. The CDR3 DNA follows: TGTGCCAGCAGGCCTCAGGGGGCATCGTACAATGAGCAGTTCTTC. This gives the protein CASRPQGASYNEQFF.

The chain carries TRBV20-1 and TRBJ2-3; 12 bases are shared with TRBD2. V shed 3 bases and J 5 bases; nucleotides not matched to a gene: 15. Germline lookup yields CDR1 DFQATT and CDR2 SNEGSKA (reference sequence). The CDR3 extends over 18 amino acids. CDR3 protein: CSASLRDPTSGGRDTQYF. The CDR3 DNA reads TGCAGTGCTAGTCTCCGAGACCCTACTAGCGGGGGGAGAGATACGCAGTATTTT.